Below, 25 T cell receptor beta chains from the same sample are listed, as sequenced in a study of T cell responses to AZD1222 COVID-19 vaccine (TCRdb year 2021). According to the study, the label for this sample's time point signals: baseline before first vaccination. The treatment or condition label, as the study defines it: meningococcal conjugate vaccine given as trial control. The library relied on the immunoSEQ multiplex PCR assay. This is the immuneACCESS table as TCRdb keeps it, with only in-frame sequences that have V and J called. A part of the clones is gone; compared with another copy, unresolved V genes explain less than half, and the rest is unexplained. Recorded for this sample are about 150,000 clones; 85% to 90% of them occurred a single time. The ten largest clones capture 5.5% to 6% of the sample. Sequencing was performed on peripheral blood, taken on day 0 of MenACWY control vaccination. These TCRs come from an adult in good health.

This chain connects TRBV7-8 to TRBJ2-1; 10 nucleotides align to TRBD1. Per germline, CDR1 SGHVS and CDR2 FQNEAQ. The J segment lost 9 bases and the V segment lost 1 base, leaving 3 bases of the junction unmatched. This CDR3 has 14 amino acids. Written as DNA, the CDR3 is TGTGCCAGCAGCTTAGTTCGGACAGGGGGTGAGCAGTTCTTC. Protein: CASSLVRTGGEQFF. Filled out from reference TRBV7-8 and TRBJ2-1, the complete variable domain reads GAGVSQSPRYKVAKRGQDVALRCDPISGHVSLFWYQQALGQGPEFLTYFQNEAQLDKSGLPSDRFFAERPEGSVSTLKIQRTQQEDSAVYLCASSLVRTGGEQFFGPGTRLTVL.

This chain uses TRBV4-1 with TRBJ2-3, with 10 bases fitting TRBD2. V gave up 3 bases and J gave up 4 bases; unmatched junction bases: 4. The germline V gene has CDR1 MGHRA and CDR2 YSYEKL. The CDR3 totals 15 residues. The CDR3 DNA follows: TGCGCCAGCAGCCAGCTAGCGGGGGTTGCAGATACGCAGTATTTT. Translating gives CASSQLAGVADTQYF.

The CDR3 reads CASSSNRGGGNTIYF. The CDR3, as DNA: TGTGCCAGCAGTTCAAACAGGGGGGGCGGAAACACCATATATTTT. The chain joins TRBV6-5 to TRBJ1-3; 8 positions agree with TRBD1. CDR3 length equals 15 residues. Trimming cost V 4 bases and J 4 bases; bases outside gene matches: 6. Germline CDR1 and CDR2: MNHEY and SVGAGI.

The V gene is TRBV29-1, the J gene TRBJ2-3; 8 positions agree with TRBD1. The V segment lost 7 bases and the J segment 0 bases; nucleotides outside the gene matches: 6. The CDR3 consists of 14 residues. The germline gives CDR1 SQVTM, CDR2 ANQGSEA. The CDR3 reads CSAPRQGSTDTQYF. The CDR3 bases are TGCAGCGCCCCGAGACAGGGGAGCACAGATACGCAGTATTTT.

The V call is TRBV28, the J call TRBJ1-1, with a weak D call TRBD1 (5 bases). V was pared by 2 bases and J by 5 bases, with 18 bases between. The CDR3 runs to 16 residues. Germline values: CDR1 MDHEN, CDR2 SYDVKM. CDR3 sequence: CASSLVGEFKGTEAFF. DNA for the CDR3: TGTGCCAGCAGTTTAGTAGGGGAATTTAAAGGGACTGAAGCTTTCTTT.

The rearrangement joins TRBV11-2 to TRBJ2-2; weak D call: TRBD2 (5 bases). CDR3 length: 15 amino acids. Germline CDR1 and CDR2: SGHAT and FQNNGV. V shed 1 base and J shed 3 bases, with 9 bases lying between them. CDR3 sequence: CASSLVKRDTGELFF. The CDR3 DNA sequence: TGTGCCAGCAGCTTAGTAAAGAGGGACACCGGGGAGCTGTTTTTT.

The genes are TRBV4-2 and TRBJ2-5; 8 bases fit TRBD2. Germline trimming cut 0 bases from V and 5 bases from J; bases unmatched to any gene: 8. CDR3 size: 16 residues. Germline-derived CDR1 and CDR2 are LGHNA and YNFKEQ. The DNA of the CDR3 is TGTGCCAGCAGCCAAGATGCGGCGGGGGGTTGGGAGACCCAGTACTTC. This codes for CASSQDAAGGWETQYF.

The chain uses TRBV6-5 and TRBJ2-5; D unresolved. V was trimmed by 4 bases and J by 2 bases, leaving 8 bases between them. The CDR3 has 13 amino acids. Germline CDR1 reads MNHEY; CDR2 reads SVGAGI. CDR3 region: CASSFERQETQYF. CDR3 in DNA: TGTGCCAGCAGTTTTGAACGGCAAGAGACCCAGTACTTC.

The chain uses TRBV24-1 and TRBJ1-3; 7 bases fit TRBD1. V lost 5 bases to trimming and J lost 1 base; unmatched junction nucleotides: 4. Germline CDR1 is KGHDR and CDR2 is SFDVKD. This CDR3 region has 15 residues. The CDR3 DNA reads TGTGCCACCAGTGCCGGCAGGGGGTCTGGAAACACCATATATTTT. Translating it yields CATSAGRGSGNTIYF.

The chain joins TRBV18 to TRBJ1-4; weak D call: TRBD1 (5 bases). V was cut by 0 bases and J by 4 bases, with 15 bases left in between. The CDR3 has 17 amino acids. In germline, CDR1 is KGHSH, CDR2 LQKENI. CDR3 bases: TGTGCCAGCTCACCACCCGCCGCTATAGGGGATAATGAAAAACTGTTTTTT. Its translation: CASSPPAAIGDNEKLFF. Supplemented by reference TRBV18 and TRBJ1-4, the full variable domain reads NAGVMQNPRHLVRRRGQEARLRCSPMKGHSHVYWYRQLPEEGLKFMVYLQKENIIDESGMPKERFSAEFPKEGPSILRIQQVVRGDSAAYFCASSPPAAIGDNEKLFFGSGTQLSVL.

The chain carries TRBV24-1 and TRBJ2-7; D might be TRBD1 (6 bases). The CDR3 runs 13 residues. CDR1 and CDR2 from the germline V gene are KGHDR and SFDVKD. Trimming took 0 bases from V and 6 from J, leaving 8 bases between them. The CDR3 sequence is CATSDLVGAEQYF. The CDR3 DNA reads as TGTGCCACCAGTGATTTGGTGGGGGCCGAGCAGTACTTC.

The chain uses TRBV10-2 and TRBJ1-5; D ambiguous. V was trimmed by 0 bases and J by 11 bases, leaving 11 bases between them. CDR3 size: 13 residues. Germline CDR1 and CDR2: WSHSY and SAAADI. The CDR3 protein is CASSESGLKSQHF. The CDR3 DNA follows: TGCGCCAGCAGTGAGTCTGGACTTAAGTCCCAGCATTTT.

The chain carries TRBV7-8 and TRBJ2-5, with 8 bases matching TRBD1. Germline loops: CDR1 SGHVS, CDR2 FQNEAQ. The CDR3 covers 17 residues. The ends lost 5 bases at V and 4 bases at J; junction bases unmatched: 15. As DNA, the CDR3 is TGTGCCAGCAGCCCACACCGGGACAGGAAAAGATTAGAGACCCAGTACTTC. Translating gives CASSPHRDRKRLETQYF. Looking up the rest from reference TRBV7-8 and TRBJ2-5 gives the full variable domain: GAGVSQSPRYKVAKRGQDVALRCDPISGHVSLFWYQQALGQGPEFLTYFQNEAQLDKSGLPSDRFFAERPEGSVSTLKIQRTQQEDSAVYLCASSPHRDRKRLETQYFGPGTRLLVL.

The CDR3 loop reads CASGEGQGADEQFF. CDR3 nucleotide sequence: TGTGCTAGTGGCGAAGGACAGGGGGCCGATGAGCAGTTCTTC. The chain has TRBV12-5 and TRBJ2-1, with 11 positions matching TRBD1. Trimming cost V 6 bases and J 8 bases; bases outside gene matches: 6. The germline CDR1 and CDR2 sequences are LGHNT and FRNRAP. The CDR3 has 14 residues.

The chain uses TRBV7-3 and TRBJ2-1, with a tentative D call TRBD1 (5 bases). Germline V lookup: CDR1 SGHTA, CDR2 FQGTGA. This CDR3 spans 15 amino acids. The V gene lost 0 bases and the J gene lost 4 bases, with 10 bases spanning the gap. In DNA, the CDR3 is TGTGCCAGCAGCTTAACCCCAGGACAATACAATGAGCAGTTCTTC. This gives the protein CASSLTPGQYNEQFF.

This clone was recorded only once. The J gene is TRBJ2-7, the V gene TRBV4-1; 7 bases match TRBD1. The CDR3 is 15 amino acids. V dropped 0 bases and J dropped 1; count of bases not matched to a gene: 3. Germline loops: CDR1 MGHRA, CDR2 YSYEKL. CDR3 DNA sequence: TGCGCCAGCAGCCAAGAACAGGGGTTTTCCTACGAGCAGTACGTC. Translating gives CASSQEQGFSYEQYV.

The V call is TRBV10-3, the J call TRBJ2-6; a possible D gene is TRBD2 (6 bases). This CDR3 has 17 residues. V dropped 4 bases and J dropped 2 bases, with 15 bases sitting between them. Per germline, CDR1 ENHRY and CDR2 SYGVKD. The chain's CDR3 is CAISGPSGRTGANVLTF. The CDR3 DNA sequence: TGTGCCATCAGTGGTCCTTCGGGGAGGACTGGGGCCAACGTCCTGACTTTC.

The V call is TRBV4-3, the J call TRBJ1-1, with 8 bases lining up with TRBD1. The CDR3 sequence is 19 residues long. Germline V gene sequence: CDR1 LGHNA, CDR2 YSLEER. The V gene end was trimmed by 1 base and the J gene end by 4 bases; junction bases not matched to a gene: 17. CDR3 coding DNA: TGCGCCAGCAGCCAAGCCATTATGGGGGCGGACAGGGTAACCACTGAAGCTTTCTTT. This sequence encodes CASSQAIMGADRVTTEAFF.

The chain uses TRBV15 and TRBJ1-1; D might be TRBD1 (6 bases). Per the germline V gene, CDR1 is LNHNV and CDR2 is YYDKDF (reference sequence). CDR3 size: 12 residues. V was trimmed by 9 bases and J by 5 bases, leaving 13 bases between them. CDR3 nucleotides: TGTGCCACTGGGGCAGGGGAAACTGAAGCTTTCTTT. It encodes CATGAGETEAFF.

The chain employs TRBV5-4 and TRBJ2-7; 7 positions agree with TRBD2. The CDR3 extends over 12 amino acids. V shed 7 bases, J shed 3 bases, and the junction held 4 bases outside the gene matches. Per the germline V gene, CDR1 is SGHNT and CDR2 is YYREEE (reference sequence). The CDR3 protein is CASGEGGYEQYF. The CDR3 DNA is TGTGCCAGCGGGGAGGGAGGCTACGAGCAGTACTTC. Supplemented by reference TRBV5-4 and TRBJ2-7, the full variable domain reads ETGVTQSPTHLIKTRGQQVTLRCSSQSGHNTVSWYQQALGQGPQFIFQYYREEENGRGNFPPRFSGLQFPNYSSELNVNALELDDSALYLCASGEGGYEQYFGPGTRLTVT.

This clone was seen a handful of times. V gene TRBV29-1 combines with J gene TRBJ1-5; D remains unclear. The CDR3 length is 13 residues. With 5 bases removed from V and 5 bases from J, the gap between germline ends came to 13 bases. The germline V gene encodes CDR1 SQVTM and CDR2 ANQGSEA. The CDR3 loop is CSVQYLRDQPQHF. CDR3 DNA: TGCAGCGTTCAATACTTGAGGGATCAGCCCCAGCATTTT.

This clone occurred a few times. The chain is built from TRBV27 and TRBJ2-1, with 7 positions matching TRBD1. V shed 7 bases and J 1 base; nucleotides not matched to a gene: 7. Looked up from germline, CDR1 is MNHEY and CDR2 is SMNVEV (reference sequence). The CDR3 spans 15 residues. The CDR3 sequence: CASKRTGVSYNEQFF. CDR3 sequence (DNA): TGTGCCAGCAAACGAACAGGGGTTTCCTACAATGAGCAGTTCTTC.

This clone was seen only once. The rearrangement joins TRBV28 to TRBJ1-1; unclear D gene. Trimming left V 4 bases short and J 3 bases short, with 9 bases between. Germline loops: CDR1 MDHEN, CDR2 SYDVKM. The CDR3 is made up of 13 amino acids. CDR3 DNA: TGTGCCAGCAGTTCACGGGTAGACACTGAAGCTTTCTTT. This sequence encodes CASSSRVDTEAFF.

This sequence joins TRBV4-1 and TRBJ1-2, with TRBD1 identical over 7 bases. The CDR3 contains 15 residues. V trimming: 5 bases; J trimming: 2 bases; junction bases outside the gene matches: 8. CDR1 and CDR2 from the germline V gene are MGHRA and YSYEKL. CDR3 nucleotides: TGCGCCAGCAGCACCCGGGACAGAGAAAACTATGGCTACACCTTC. Amino acid sequence: CASSTRDRENYGYTF.

The rearrangement joins TRBV2 to TRBJ1-1; TRBD1 matches at 7 bases. From germline, CDR1 is SNHLY and CDR2 FYNNEI. The V gene end was trimmed by 7 bases and the J gene end by 5 bases; junction bases not matched to a gene: 10. The CDR3 sequence is 14 residues long. CDR3 amino acids: CASTPGQIRTEAFF. CDR3 nucleotide sequence: TGTGCCAGCACCCCGGGACAGATAAGAACTGAAGCTTTCTTT.